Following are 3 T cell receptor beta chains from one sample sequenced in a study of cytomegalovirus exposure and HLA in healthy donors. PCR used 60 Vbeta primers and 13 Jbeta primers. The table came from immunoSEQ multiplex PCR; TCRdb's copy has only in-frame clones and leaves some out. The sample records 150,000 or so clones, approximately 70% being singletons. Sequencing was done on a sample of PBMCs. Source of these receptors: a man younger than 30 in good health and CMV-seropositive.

The CDR3 spells CASSVARGGSYNEQFF. The CDR3 DNA reads as TGTGCCAGCAGCGTAGCTCGAGGGGGCTCCTACAATGAGCAGTTCTTC. V is TRBV9 and J is TRBJ2-1, with D possibly being TRBD1 (6 bases). Germline CDR1 SGDLS, CDR2 YYNGEE. V was trimmed by 0 bases and J by 0 bases, leaving 10 bases between them. The CDR3 sequence is 16 residues long.

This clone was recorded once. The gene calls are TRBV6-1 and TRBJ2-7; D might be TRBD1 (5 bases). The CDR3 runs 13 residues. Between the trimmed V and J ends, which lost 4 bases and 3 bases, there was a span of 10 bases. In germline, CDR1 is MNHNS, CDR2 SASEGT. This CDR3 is CASSGTLSYEQYV. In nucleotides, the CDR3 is TGTGCCAGCAGTGGGACACTAAGCTACGAGCAGTACGTC.

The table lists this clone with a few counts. CDR3 region: CASSPTGELNEKLFF. In nucleotides, the CDR3 is TGCGCCAGCAGCCCGACAGGGGAATTGAATGAAAAACTGTTTTTT. The chain is built from TRBV4-1 and TRBJ1-4, with TRBD1 matching 8 bases. Germline V CDR1 and CDR2: MGHRA, YSYEKL. The CDR3 covers 15 residues. Trimming cost V 4 bases and J 5 bases; bases outside gene matches: 6.